One sample yielded the 22 T cell receptor beta chains listed below, sequenced in a study of control samples from healthy donors and cancer patients. TCRdb's table, derived via immunoSEQ multiplex PCR, lists solely in-frame clones and lacks some. This table holds around 120,000 clones, around 89% found once. Sequencing was done on a sample of blood. The receptors derive from a woman in her 70s in good health.

The chain carries TRBV7-9 and TRBJ2-3, with 8 bases that match TRBD2. The germline V gene has CDR1 SEHNR and CDR2 FQNEAQ (reference sequence). V dropped 7 bases and J dropped 1; count of bases not matched to a gene: 4. There are 14 residues in the CDR3. CDR3 protein: CASTPGGGTDTQYF. CDR3 nucleotides: TGTGCCAGCACCCCGGGGGGGGGCACAGATACGCAGTATTTT.

The chain joins TRBV5-1 to TRBJ2-3; 15 bases map to TRBD2. CDR3 length: 19 residues. Germline values: CDR1 SGHRS, CDR2 YFSETQ. The J segment lost 2 bases and the V segment lost 4 bases, leaving 11 bases of the junction unmatched. CDR3 residues: CASSRKTGTSGGHTDTQYF. Here the CDR3 DNA reads TGCGCCAGCAGCCGGAAAACCGGGACTAGCGGGGGGCACACAGATACGCAGTATTTT.

V gene TRBV4-1 combines with J gene TRBJ2-7, with 7 bases lining up with TRBD1. J lost 1 base, V lost 6 bases, and 6 bases had no gene match. Germline V CDR1 and CDR2: MGHRA, YSYEKL. This CDR3 contains 14 residues. The CDR3 bases are TGCGCCAGCAGTCTCGGACAGGCGTCCTACGAGCAGTACTTC. Its translation: CASSLGQASYEQYF.

V usage is TRBV3-1 (or the pseudogene TRBV3-2) and J usage is TRBJ2-3; D gene uncertain. The CDR3 has 13 residues. V was clipped by 3 bases and J by 3 bases, with 7 bases between them. Germline loops: CDR1 LGHDT, CDR2 YNNKEL (reference sequence). CDR3 protein: CASSQAGTDTQYF. CDR3 DNA sequence: TGTGCCAGCAGCCAGGCAGGAACAGATACGCAGTATTTT.

The rearrangement joins TRBV5-1 to TRBJ2-3, with TRBD1 identical over 7 bases. After removal of 2 bases from V and 6 bases from J, the junction contained 6 bases not matched to a gene. CDR1 SGHRS and CDR2 YFSETQ come from the germline V gene. This CDR3 is built from 14 residues. The DNA of the CDR3 is TGCGCCAGCAGCTTACGACAGGGAGCGGATACGCAGTATTTT. This translates into CASSLRQGADTQYF.

The chain uses TRBV4-2 and TRBJ1-3; D perhaps matches TRBD1 (6 bases). The CDR3 extends over 13 amino acids. The germline V and J ends were trimmed by 0 bases and 8 bases, with 8 bases remaining between them. Per the germline V gene, CDR1 is LGHNA and CDR2 is YNFKEQ. This CDR3 reads CASSQEGGDTIYF. The CDR3 DNA is TGTGCCAGCAGCCAAGAAGGGGGTGACACCATATATTTT.

This clone was counted once. CDR3 sequence (DNA): TGTGCCAGTATGGGGAGGGGGCCCCGAGAGACCCAGTACTTC. Its protein product is CASMGRGPRETQYF. This sequence joins TRBV19 and TRBJ2-5, with D tentatively TRBD1 or TRBD2 (7 bases each). Between the trimmed V and J ends, which lost 7 bases and 4 bases, there was a span of 16 bases. This CDR3 is 14 amino acids long. The germline V gene has CDR1 LNHDA and CDR2 SQIVND (reference sequence).

The chain couples TRBV3-1 (or the pseudogene TRBV3-2) to TRBJ2-3; 7 positions match TRBD2. With 0 bases clipped from V and 2 bases from J, the junction kept 8 bases outside the gene matches. The V gene's germline CDR1 is LGHDT and CDR2 YNNKEL (reference sequence). This CDR3 comprises 17 residues. CDR3 sequence: CASSQELRLADTDTQYF. The CDR3 DNA reads TGTGCCAGCAGCCAAGAGTTGAGGCTAGCGGACACAGATACGCAGTATTTT.

The chain recombines TRBV30 with TRBJ1-5; 10 bases are a match to TRBD1. The CDR3 is 15 residues long. From germline, CDR1 is GTSNPN and CDR2 SVGIG (reference sequence). The V segment lost 3 bases and the J segment 6 bases; nucleotides outside the gene matches: 8. The CDR3 DNA sequence: TGTGCCTGGAGAAGGACAGGGGGAGATGGTCAGCCCCAGCATTTT. Translated: CAWRRTGGDGQPQHF.

V usage is TRBV18 and J usage is TRBJ2-1; 8 positions match TRBD2. V shed 6 bases, J shed 3 bases, and the junction held 7 bases outside the gene matches. The CDR3 runs to 15 residues. Germline CDR1 reads KGHSH; CDR2 reads LQKENI. The CDR3 DNA follows: TGTGCCAGCTCTCTCCTTGGGACTAGCTACAATGAGCAGTTCTTC. Encoded protein: CASSLLGTSYNEQFF.

The genes are TRBV18 and TRBJ2-7; D gene uncertain. Germline V gives CDR1 KGHSH, CDR2 LQKENI. This CDR3 spans 14 amino acids. V was shortened by 3 bases and J by 0 bases, with 9 bases between the two germline ends. The CDR3 DNA is TGTGCCAGCTCACCCACGGACGTCTCCTACGAGCAGTACTTC. Translation: CASSPTDVSYEQYF.

The rearrangement links TRBV4-1 to TRBJ1-1; D gene unclear. V was clipped by 4 bases and J by 0 bases, with 12 bases between them. The CDR3 contains 15 residues. Germline CDR1 MGHRA, CDR2 YSYEKL. The CDR3 DNA reads TGCGCCAGCAGCCCGGAGGCAGCCTTGAACACTGAAGCTTTCTTT. As protein: CASSPEAALNTEAFF.

This chain connects TRBV12-3 or TRBV12-4 to TRBJ2-7; D not resolved. The CDR3 has 12 residues. Trimming took off 5 bases at V and 9 bases at J, with 14 bases between the two ends. The CDR3 protein is CASSVSPNGQYF. In DNA, the CDR3 is TGTGCCAGCAGTGTATCCCCTAACGGGCAGTACTTC.

The chain uses TRBV21-1 and TRBJ1-3. TRBV21-1 is reported as a pseudogene. This CDR3 is built from 17 residues. In nucleotides, the CDR3 is TGTGCCAGCAGCACGAGAGAAGACCGCAGCTCTGGAAACACCATATATTTT. Protein product: CASSTREDRSSGNTIYF.

The V gene is TRBV5-1, the J gene TRBJ2-3; D gene ambiguous. V dropped 5 bases and J dropped 2 bases, with 15 bases sitting between them. Germline assignment: CDR1 SGHRS and CDR2 YFSETQ. The CDR3 spans 15 residues. CDR3 protein: CASSSQWPHTDTQYF. DNA for the CDR3: TGCGCCAGCAGTTCTCAGTGGCCCCACACAGATACGCAGTATTTT. The whole variable domain, remainder taken from reference TRBV5-1 and TRBJ2-3, is KAGVTQTPRYLIKTRGQQVTLSCSPISGHRSVSWYQQTPGQGLQFLFEYFSETQRNKGNFPGRFSGRQFSNSRSEMNVSTLELGDSALYLCASSSQWPHTDTQYFGPGTRLTVL.

This chain uses TRBV20-1 with TRBJ2-5; tentative D call: TRBD1 (5 bases). Trimming removed 3 bases at V and 5 bases at J, with 13 bases between. The V gene's germline CDR1 is DFQATT and CDR2 SNEGSKA (reference sequence). This CDR3 has 13 residues. CDR3 sequence reads: CSASRVAGETQYF. The CDR3 region has the DNA TGCAGTGCTAGTAGGGTAGCAGGGGAGACCCAGTACTTC.

The chain carries TRBV6-6 and TRBJ2-7; TRBD1 aligns across 9 bases. The V gene end was trimmed by 10 bases and the J gene end by 2 bases; junction bases not matched to a gene: 6. The CDR3 totals 13 residues. In germline, CDR1 is MNHNY, CDR2 SVGAGI (reference sequence). In DNA form, the CDR3 reads TGTGCCATCCGGGACAGGGACCCCTACGAGCAGTACTTC. Protein: CAIRDRDPYEQYF.

This rearrangement joins TRBV18 to TRBJ1-1, with D uncertain. The CDR3 covers 12 residues. V lost 1 base and J 5 bases, leaving 5 bases between the germline ends. Germline assignment: CDR1 KGHSH and CDR2 LQKENI. CDR3 in amino acids: CASSPRRTEAFF. In nucleotides, the CDR3 is TGTGCCAGCTCACCACGGAGAACTGAAGCTTTCTTT.

This rearrangement joins TRBV7-9 to TRBJ1-1, with D possibly TRBD1 on 6 matching bases. In germline, CDR1 is SEHNR, CDR2 FQNEAQ (reference sequence). Deletions cut 8 bases from V and 0 bases from J, with 10 bases between. The CDR3 consists of 13 residues. CDR3 DNA: TGTGCCAGCGGGACACAGGTGAACACTGAAGCTTTCTTT. This translates into CASGTQVNTEAFF.

V usage is TRBV14 and J usage is TRBJ1-6; the D is unclear. The germline V gene has CDR1 SGHDN and CDR2 FVKESK. There are 12 residues in the CDR3. V gave up 6 bases and J gave up 10 bases, with 10 bases separating them. CDR3 amino acids: CASRGLGSPLHF. CDR3 DNA: TGTGCCAGCAGAGGACTGGGGTCACCCCTCCACTTT.

The chain uses TRBV27 and TRBJ2-3; 7 bases align to TRBD1. Germline V CDR1 and CDR2: MNHEY, SMNVEV (reference sequence). V was pared by 6 bases and J by 1 base, with 4 bases of the junction left unmatched. The CDR3 loop spans 14 amino acids. This CDR3 reads CASRHTGGTDTQYF. The CDR3 coding sequence is TGTGCCAGCAGACACACAGGGGGCACAGATACGCAGTATTTT.

J is TRBJ2-7 and V is TRBV27, with TRBD2 as a possible D gene (6 bases). In germline, CDR1 is MNHEY, CDR2 SMNVEV (reference sequence). V was pared by 1 base and J by 4 bases, with 14 bases between. The CDR3 runs 15 residues. CDR3 residues: CASSLFPSVTYEQYF. CDR3 in DNA: TGTGCCAGCAGTTTATTCCCTAGCGTGACATACGAGCAGTACTTC.